The TCR beta chain described here comes from a study of cytomegalovirus exposure and HLA in healthy donors. General study points: TCR beta chains numbering more than 150 were designated cytomegalovirus-associated. TRBV6-2, TRBV6-3 and other indistinguishable V segments were excluded. The authors later linked a missense DCLRE1C variant to TCR beta V- and J-gene trimming.

Worth noting for this clone: Its antigen is unknown.

Trimming took off 3 bases at V and 3 bases at J, with 15 bases between the two ends. CDR1 SGDLS and CDR2 YYNGEE come from the germline V gene. The CDR3 is 15 residues long. Primers for the PCR totalled 60 Vbeta and 13 Jbeta. The protocol was immunoSEQ multiplex PCR, while the TCRdb copy is restricted to in-frame clones and leaves out a portion. The table includes 200,000 to 250,000 clones, approximately 84% detected once. Sequencing was done on a sample of PBMCs. V is TRBV9 and J is TRBJ1-1, with D possibly matching TRBD1 (6 bases). This receptor was obtained from a woman aged 40 to 55 in good health and CMV-seronegative. As DNA, the CDR3 is TGTGCCAGCAGCGGCGGGGGGGCGTATGACACTGAAGCTTTCTTT. It specifies CASSGGGAYDTEAFF.